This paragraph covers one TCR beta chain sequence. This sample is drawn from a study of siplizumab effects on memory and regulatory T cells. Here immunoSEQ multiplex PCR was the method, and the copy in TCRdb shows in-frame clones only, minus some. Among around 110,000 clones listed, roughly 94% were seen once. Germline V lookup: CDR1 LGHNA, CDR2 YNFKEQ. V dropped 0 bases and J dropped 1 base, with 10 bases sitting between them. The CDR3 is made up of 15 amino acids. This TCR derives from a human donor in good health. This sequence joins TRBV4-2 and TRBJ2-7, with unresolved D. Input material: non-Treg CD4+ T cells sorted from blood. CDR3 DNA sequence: TGTGCCAGCAGCCAAGACGGAAACCCATCCTACGAGCAGTACTTC. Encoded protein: CASSQDGNPSYEQYF.